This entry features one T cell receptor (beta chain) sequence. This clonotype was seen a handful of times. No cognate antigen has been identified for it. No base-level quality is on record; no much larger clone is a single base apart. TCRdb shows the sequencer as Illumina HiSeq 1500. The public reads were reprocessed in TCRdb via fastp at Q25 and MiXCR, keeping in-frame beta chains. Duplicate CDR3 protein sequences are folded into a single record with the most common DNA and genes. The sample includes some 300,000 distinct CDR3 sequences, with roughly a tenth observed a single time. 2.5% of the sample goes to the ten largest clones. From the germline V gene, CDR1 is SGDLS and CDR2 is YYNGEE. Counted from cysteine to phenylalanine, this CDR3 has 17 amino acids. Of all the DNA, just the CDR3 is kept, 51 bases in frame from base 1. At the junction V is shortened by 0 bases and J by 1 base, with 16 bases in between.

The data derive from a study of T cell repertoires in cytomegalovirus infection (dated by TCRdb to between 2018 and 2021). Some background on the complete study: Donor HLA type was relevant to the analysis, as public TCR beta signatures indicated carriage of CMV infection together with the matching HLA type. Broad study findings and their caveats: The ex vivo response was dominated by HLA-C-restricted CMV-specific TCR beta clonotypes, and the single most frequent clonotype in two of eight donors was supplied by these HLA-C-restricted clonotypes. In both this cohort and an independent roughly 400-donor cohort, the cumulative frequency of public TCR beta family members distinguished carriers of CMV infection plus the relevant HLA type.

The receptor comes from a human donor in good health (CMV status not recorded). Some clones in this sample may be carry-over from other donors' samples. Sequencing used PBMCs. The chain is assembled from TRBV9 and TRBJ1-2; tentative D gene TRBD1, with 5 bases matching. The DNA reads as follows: TGTGCCAGCAGCGTAGGGCCAGGGAGGCCTTTTAACTATGGCTACACCTTC. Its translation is CASSVGPGRPFNYGYTF.